These 18 T cell receptor beta chains came from one sample sequenced in a study of blood T cell repertoires in COVID-19. Clones were sequenced by immunoSEQ multiplex PCR, and TCRdb holds only the in-frame ones, with some missing. This table has some 320,000 clones, roughly nine tenths appearing once. The sequenced sample was PBMCs or T cells enriched from blood (not recorded which). The receptors come from a woman aged 25 to 39 who had been exposed to COVID-19.

As to this clone: Compared with germline, one end of the junction differs, possibly owing to a read error. This chain links TRBV3-1 (or the pseudogene TRBV3-2) with TRBJ1-5, with no clear D. Germline V gene sequence: CDR1 LGHDT, CDR2 YNNKEL (reference sequence). The CDR3 spans 15 residues. CDR3 coding DNA: TGTGCCAGCAGCCAAGAGGAGGTTAGCGATCAGCCCCAGCATTTT. Translated: CASSQEEVSDQPQHF.

This clone was seen once. The chain uses TRBV7-3 and TRBJ1-6; perhaps TRBD1 as D (6 bases). Germline lookup yields CDR1 SGHTA and CDR2 FQGTGA. This CDR3 contains 14 residues. Trimming removed 5 bases from V and 7 bases from J, with 12 bases in between. The CDR3 sequence: CASSHGQKNSPLHF. The CDR3 DNA is TGTGCCAGCAGCCACGGACAGAAGAATTCACCCCTCCACTTT.

In its sample, this clone was seen once. The V gene is TRBV9, the J gene TRBJ2-7; TRBD2 is a possible D gene (6 bases). The germline V gene has CDR1 SGDLS and CDR2 YYNGEE. V was cut by 1 base and J by 6 bases, with 14 bases left in between. This CDR3 region has 14 residues. Written as DNA, the CDR3 is TGTGCCAGCAGCGTACGGGGCGCCGGGGGCGAGCAGTACTTC. Translation: CASSVRGAGGEQYF.

A single count supports this clone. This CDR3 is CASSLRRQGATEAFF. CDR3 DNA: TGTGCCAGCAGTTTACGCCGACAGGGGGCCACTGAAGCTTTCTTT. The V call is TRBV27, the J call TRBJ1-1; 10 nucleotides align to TRBD1. Germline lookup yields CDR1 MNHEY and CDR2 SMNVEV (reference sequence). With 2 bases clipped from V and 4 bases from J, the junction kept 4 bases outside the gene matches. The CDR3 sequence is 15 residues long.

This clone was recorded a few times. J is TRBJ2-7 and V is TRBV5-1, with D possibly matching TRBD1 (6 bases). V lost 4 bases and J 2 bases, leaving 7 bases between the germline ends. CDR3 length: 12 amino acids. Germline CDR1 reads SGHRS; CDR2 reads YFSETQ. CDR3 amino acids: CASSGDTYEQYF. The DNA of the CDR3 is TGCGCCAGCAGCGGGGACACCTACGAGCAGTACTTC. Looking up the rest from reference TRBV5-1 and TRBJ2-7 gives the full variable domain: KAGVTQTPRYLIKTRGQQVTLSCSPISGHRSVSWYQQTPGQGLQFLFEYFSETQRNKGNFPGRFSGRQFSNSRSEMNVSTLELGDSALYLCASSGDTYEQYFGPGTRLTVT.

The V call is TRBV4-1, the J call TRBJ1-1; the D gene is possibly TRBD1 (5 bases). The V end was cut by 5 bases, the J end by 7 bases, with 11 bases between. In germline, CDR1 is MGHRA, CDR2 YSYEKL. The CDR3 runs to 12 residues. CDR3 protein: CASSALGGEAFF. CDR3 nucleotides: TGCGCCAGCAGCGCCCTGGGGGGTGAAGCTTTCTTT.

The V and J genes are TRBV5-1 and TRBJ2-7, with D possibly matching TRBD1 (7 bases). The germline V and J ends were trimmed by 1 base and 0 bases, with 11 bases remaining between them. The CDR3 has 15 amino acids. Germline V gene lookup returns CDR1 SGHRS and CDR2 YFSETQ. The CDR3 protein is CASSLQGGRSYEQYF. Here the CDR3 DNA reads TGCGCCAGCAGCTTGCAGGGGGGCCGCTCCTACGAGCAGTACTTC.

This clone has only a few counts. The chain has TRBV6-6 and TRBJ2-1, with 8 bases lining up with TRBD1. The CDR3 sequence is 16 residues long. Germline values: CDR1 MNHNY, CDR2 SVGAGI (reference sequence). Unmatched junction bases numbered 15, after V lost 2 bases and J lost 12 bases. CDR3 loop: CASSYVTGAAPRGQFF. CDR3 DNA: TGTGCCAGCAGTTACGTGACAGGGGCTGCCCCCCGGGGGCAGTTCTTC.

The chain is built from TRBV24-1 and TRBJ2-1; TRBD2 agrees at 10 bases. CDR3 length: 15 amino acids. Germline CDR1 reads KGHDR; CDR2 reads SFDVKD. Trimming removed 5 bases from V and 6 bases from J; junction bases left unmatched: 6. The CDR3 DNA reads as TGTGCCACCAGTGGGGCTAGCGGGGGAGGCAATGAGCAGTTCTTC. This codes for CATSGASGGGNEQFF.

CDR3 nucleotides: TGTGCCAGCAGCTTAGTACGAGGCCAAGAGACCCAGTACTTC. Translating it yields CASSLVRGQETQYF. This chain links TRBV13 with TRBJ2-5; D is undetermined. Germline V CDR1 and CDR2: PRHDT, FYEKMQ (reference sequence). V was trimmed by 1 base and J by 1 base, leaving 7 bases between them. This CDR3 has 14 residues.

The rearrangement uses TRBV6-5 and TRBJ1-2; D is undetermined. The CDR3 extends over 15 amino acids. Trimming cost V 0 bases and J 6 bases, with 14 bases left between them. The V gene's germline CDR1 is MNHEY and CDR2 SVGAGI. Written as DNA, the CDR3 is TGTGCCAGCAGTTACTCGGGGAGAGGGCCCCATGGCTACACCTTC. Its translation: CASSYSGRGPHGYTF.

V gene TRBV11-2 combines with J gene TRBJ2-5, with TRBD2 as a possible D gene (5 bases). CDR1 is SGHAT and CDR2 is FQNNGV in the germline V gene. The CDR3 is 14 amino acids. V lost 6 bases to trimming and J lost 5 bases, with 16 bases between them. The CDR3 here is CASSRTSGAETQYF. Written as DNA, the CDR3 is TGTGCCAGCAGTCGTACCAGCGGAGCGGAGACCCAGTACTTC.

This clone was detected only once. The chain combines TRBV3-1 (or the pseudogene TRBV3-2) with TRBJ2-5; D remains unclear. Germline V lookup: CDR1 LGHDT, CDR2 YNNKEL (reference sequence). This CDR3 comprises 12 residues. The V end was cut by 1 base, the J end by 3 bases, with 3 bases between. DNA of the CDR3: TGTGCCAGCAGCCAAGGCGAAGAGACCCAGTACTTC. It is translated as CASSQGEETQYF.

V is TRBV7-9 and J is TRBJ1-1; D is uncertain. Per the germline V gene, CDR1 is SEHNR and CDR2 is FQNEAQ (reference sequence). This CDR3 spans 13 amino acids. Trimming removed 5 bases at V and 8 bases at J, with 15 bases between. CDR3 in DNA: TGTGCCAGCAGCCCACCCGCAGGTGGAGAAGCTTTCTTT. Encoded protein: CASSPPAGGEAFF.

This chain uses TRBV5-6 with TRBJ1-6; D uncertain. Trimming stripped 0 bases from V and 8 bases from J, with 9 bases between. CDR3 length: 14 amino acids. Germline V gene sequence: CDR1 SGHDT, CDR2 YYEEEE. CDR3 DNA sequence: TGTGCCAGCAGCTTGGTCGCGGGAGATTCACCCCTCCACTTT. Its translation: CASSLVAGDSPLHF.

This sequence joins TRBV6-5 and TRBJ1-2; D perhaps matches TRBD1 (6 bases). In germline, CDR1 is MNHEY, CDR2 SVGAGI. The CDR3 sequence is 13 residues long. Trimming took off 6 bases at V and 3 bases at J, with 11 bases between the two ends. The CDR3 spells CASRVGQYYGYTF. Here the CDR3 DNA reads TGTGCCAGCAGGGTAGGACAGTACTATGGCTACACCTTC.

This chain uses TRBV2 with TRBJ1-2; 7 bases agree with TRBD1. The CDR3 is 15 amino acids. The germline gives CDR1 SNHLY, CDR2 FYNNEI. The V gene end was trimmed by 4 bases and the J gene end by 8 bases; junction bases not matched to a gene: 13. The CDR3 sequence is CASSGGQARFGGYTF. CDR3 DNA: TGTGCCAGCAGTGGAGGACAGGCCCGCTTTGGGGGCTACACCTTC.

The V and J genes are TRBV10-3 and TRBJ2-5, with TRBD2 matching over 8 bases. Germline V gives CDR1 ENHRY, CDR2 SYGVKD. CDR3 size: 16 residues. After removal of 0 bases from V and 5 bases from J, the junction contained 8 bases not matched to a gene. The CDR3 sequence: CAISESSRGAEETQYF. CDR3 sequence (DNA): TGTGCCATCAGTGAGTCGTCGCGGGGGGCCGAGGAGACCCAGTACTTC.